This T cell receptor beta chain was captured in a study of cytomegalovirus exposure and HLA in healthy donors (TCRdb year 2017). Regarding the complete study: According to an earlier analysis of 550 to 750 of the donors, about 190 million T cells yielded roughly 110 million unique TCR beta sequences and about 300 Gb of sequence data. The study aimed to test whether signatures of past pathogen exposure could be identified by cataloging public T cell receptors. A later genetic analysis used genome-wide SNP genotypes for about 60% of the roughly 700 donors, treating that subset as a discovery cohort. Typing coverage varied by locus: 629-630 donors for A, B, C, DRB1 and DQB1; about 520 for DQA1; around 570 for DPA1; about 450 for DPB1. To decide whether each TCR beta V gene segment behaved as functional or pseudogenic, an earlier analysis of fewer than 750 of the donors relied on high-throughput TCR beta sequencing. The study used immunosequencing to profile the T cell repertoires of 666 subjects and linked those repertoires to cytomegalovirus serostatus. To predict cytomegalovirus infection status, the study combined high-throughput TCR immunosequencing, statistical association of individual TCRs with disease status, and machine learning. Rather than using new phenotypic data, the later analysis identified candidate immune exposures from TCR beta sequences and from how often those sequences occurred across donors. Of the 350 to 450 genotyped donors, approximately 82% fell in the genetic ancestry cluster associated with self-reported Caucasian donors. To study patterns of TCR occurrence, a later analysis re-analyzed previously published TCR beta repertoires from 550 to 800 donors and added high-resolution HLA genotyping. Several DR-DQ haplotypes were treated as single units for association and clustering because of strong linkage in the cohort. Every repertoire in the discovery cohort had been generated on one and the same sequencing platform. Among some 400 genotyped donors of the cohort, an average of roughly 240,000 unique TCR beta nucleotide sequences were sequenced per donor, roughly 20% of them non-productive. HLA typing included class I and class II loci at four-digit resolution. Roughly 300 gigabases of sequencing data and approximately 80 million unique TCR sequences were included in an early release covering under 650 HLA-typed donors. Alongside the repertoire data, information on donor age, sex, ethnicity and CMV serostatus was compiled. In addition to the first cohort of 650 to 800 subjects, a separate validation cohort of 130 or so different subjects was used. The research as a whole found: A total of 150 or so TCR beta chains were listed by the study as associated with cytomegalovirus. In vitro tests confirmed that three of the cytomegalovirus-associated TCR beta chains recognize cytomegalovirus antigens. Roughly 17 rarely observed V segments, including chromosome 9 orphons, were excluded from the earlier analysis of some 590 of the donors because counts were too low. Because HLA typing was missing for some donors at each locus, association tests included only the typed subset. This cohort had only TCR beta chains sequenced, and the lack of alpha or paired-chain data limited which features could be detected. The only immune exposure information available for the cohort was CMV serostatus. In an earlier analysis of some 500 of the donors, most TCR beta V segments appeared in productive rearrangements about 87% or about 30% of the time, broadly matching IMGT annotations. When HLA alleles, especially DR and DQ, strongly co-occurred, attributing TCR associations to individual alleles was difficult. Specific HLA alleles were associated with over 15,000 TCR beta sequences at a false discovery rate of 0.05 in a later analysis. In a later analysis, most CMV-associated TCR beta chains were found to appear HLA-restricted, with HLA associations seemingly driven largely by CMV exposure. While some public TCRs were present in many individuals, most TCR sequences turned up only very rarely across donors. In a later genetic analysis, fewer N-insertions in productive TCRs were reported among donors in an Asian-associated ancestry cluster than the approximately 670-donor mean. Correlated functional status among segregating V segments might reflect linkage disequilibrium, but an unknown experimental factor could not be ruled out. A further reported finding was that TCR beta sequences accurately predicted the HLA-A and HLA-B alleles for most subjects in the first cohort. Sequencing depth was assumed to be roughly uniform across donors in the presence/absence analyses, though that assumption may not hold. In a later analysis, several top co-occurrence clusters were reported to appear linked to parvovirus B19, influenza, CMV and Epstein-Barr virus. According to a later analysis, TCR association rates differed among HLA loci, with DRB1 alleles showing the most associated TCRs and HLA-C alleles showing the fewest. In both the original and validation cohorts, the classifier was reported to diagnose cytomegalovirus status with high specificity and sensitivity. In a later analysis, HLA-associated TCR beta chains showed more clonal expansion and lower generation probabilities than non-associated chains that were equally common. The authors suggested that the approach could potentially be extended to other disease states and immunological phenotypes. A cluster of highly shared sequence variants was judged likely to be a technical artifact of the sequencing pipeline. The 87-base-pair reads could not distinguish some IMGT-functional V segments, including TRBV6-2 and TRBV6-3, so those segments were excluded. An association between a missense DCLRE1C variant and V-gene and J-gene trimming of TCR beta chains was found in a later genetic analysis and replicated in an independent cohort.

Library construction relied on the immunoSEQ multiplex PCR assay. For the multiplex PCR, a mixture combining 60 forward primers for TCR Vbeta segments and 13 reverse primers for TCR Jbeta segments was used. The CDR3 region of rearranged TCR beta genes was amplified from genomic DNA with a multiplex PCR assay. Amplified TCR beta libraries were sequenced as 87-base-pair reads on the Illumina HiSeq System. In the source study's methods: In a later analysis, tens of millions of unique TCR beta chains were counted across the 650 to 750 repertoires, and around 11 million of these chains were shared by at least two donors. To remove PCR and sequencing errors, raw reads were error-corrected and collapsed into unique sequences using a nearest-neighbor algorithm that merged closely related sequences. Alignment of CDR3 sequences to IMGT reference sequences was used to assign V, D and J gene segments. Each retained sequence needed at least a six-nucleotide match to both a V gene segment and a J gene segment. A rearrangement counted as productive if the CDR3 had no stop codons and remained in frame with V and J, and every other rearrangement counted as non-productive. Following IMGT convention, CDR3 was defined as the stretch from the second conserved V-encoded cysteine up to the conserved J-encoded phenylalanine. The earlier analysis of some 550 of the donors excluded any sequence lacking an unambiguous match to a single V gene segment. In an earlier analysis of a few hundred of the donors, a V segment was called functional when productive rearrangements were above 56.7%, and segregating when the standard deviation between donors exceeded 5%. A statistical classification framework was developed to diagnose cytomegalovirus status using the catalog of TCR beta chain sequences. V and J gene assignment, in a later analysis, came from comparing TCR nucleotide sequences with IMGT/GENE-DB human TR gene sequences. The TCRdist pipeline was used in a later analysis to assign CDR3 sequences and most-parsimonious VDJ recombination scenarios. In a later analysis, each TCR beta chain was defined by its CDR3 amino acid sequence together with its V-gene family, and reads lacking a unique V-gene family were excluded. A later analysis removed several hundred highly shared, low-generation-probability nucleotide sequences to deal with suspected cross-contamination and a sequencing artifact. In a later analysis, a clonal expansion index was calculated for each public chain from normalized within-repertoire ranks of inferred template counts. Generation probabilities in a later analysis came from a VDJ recombination model fitted to out-of-frame rearrangements, and those results were checked against IGoR. In a later analysis, TCR-TCR, TCR-HLA and TCR-CMV co-occurrence was scored with hypergeometric tests, and a repertoire-size bias correction was applied to TCR pairs. False discovery rates were estimated in a later analysis by permuting HLA or CMV assignments 20 times. A later analysis grouped co-occurring TCRs with DBSCAN, adding TCRdist sequence similarity when clustering within HLA-allele-positive subsets. Repertoires with fewer than 30,000 or more than 120,000 public chains, plus five repertoires with anomalous nucleotide sharing, were excluded from co-occurrence clustering. TCRdb mirrors the immuneACCESS table, restricted to in-frame sequences. Some clones are absent from its copies; in checked studies, under half trace to an unresolved V gene, and the reason for the others is unknown. Clone size and the V and J calls come from that table; the DNA yielded D and trimming. The sample table contains under 65,000 clones; only one count was recorded for more than 70% of them. 2.5% to 3.5% of the sample lies in the top ten.

The V end gives up 4 bases and the J end 6 bases, leaving 6 bases in the junction not matched to a gene. Per the germline V gene, SGDLS is the CDR1 and YYNGEE is the CDR2. From the cysteine up to the phenylalanine, the CDR3 has a length of 15 residues. The only DNA kept is the CDR3, 45 bases in frame from the first base. The cohort was made up of about 610 healthy bone marrow donors. All cohort members were sampled while nominally healthy, although unrecorded immune exposures were likely present. The donor was CMV seronegative and was included in the group of hundreds of seronegative cohort members. Every donor gave a peripheral blood sample, and the peripheral blood mononuclear cells from that sample were used for TCR beta sequencing. The Qiagen DNeasy Blood Extraction Kit was used to extract genomic DNA from the blood cell samples. Concerning this clone: Its target antigen remains unknown. Base quality data are lacking; no much larger clone is found one base away.

The chain uses TRBV9 and TRBJ2-7, with TRBD2 matching 14 junction bases. Sequencing used PBMCs. This TCR was sampled from a woman between 18 and 29 years old in good health and CMV-seronegative. CDR3 loop: CASSTGGLAGVEQYF. At the DNA level, the sequence is TGTGCCAGCAGCACAGGGGGACTAGCGGGAGTCGAGCAGTACTTC.